Each of the 25 T cell receptor beta chains below was sequenced from the same sample in a study of shared clonotypes between healthy human individuals. CD45RO-negative cells were positively selected for CCR7, leaving out terminally differentiated effector memory CD45RA+ cells. Clones were sequenced by immunoSEQ multiplex PCR, and TCRdb holds only the in-frame ones, with some missing. In the table there are 550,000 to 600,000 clones, 98% of which are singletons. Sequencing was done on a sample of naive CD8+ T cells sorted from blood. The source of these receptors is a man in his thirties or forties in good health.

The CDR3 sequence: CASSLTGHEQYF. In DNA, the CDR3 is TGTGCCAGCAGCTTAACGGGGCACGAGCAGTACTTC. The chain links TRBV7-2 to TRBJ2-7; either TRBD1 or TRBD2 may supply D (5 bases each). This CDR3 contains 12 residues. Trimming pared 2 bases from V and 5 bases from J, leaving 7 bases between. The V gene's germline CDR1 is SGHTA and CDR2 FQGNSA.

The chain is built from TRBV27 and TRBJ2-7; D may be TRBD1 (6 bases). V was clipped by 6 bases and J by 5 bases, with 17 bases between them. The CDR3 is made up of 14 amino acids. Per germline, CDR1 MNHEY and CDR2 SMNVEV (reference sequence). The CDR3 is CASSDRLDGNEQYF. The CDR3 coding sequence is TGTGCCAGCAGCGACAGGCTCGATGGGAACGAGCAGTACTTC.

The chain combines TRBV29-1 with TRBJ2-7; perhaps TRBD2 as D (7 bases). V shed 4 bases and J shed 5 bases, with 18 bases lying between them. Germline loops: CDR1 SQVTM, CDR2 ANQGSEA. This CDR3 region has 14 residues. The CDR3 sequence is CSVGFGGRLNEQYF. In nucleotides, the CDR3 is TGCAGCGTTGGTTTCGGGGGGCGATTAAACGAGCAGTACTTC.

The rearrangement joins TRBV7-8 to TRBJ2-7; D perhaps matches TRBD2 (5 bases). The CDR3 runs to 14 residues. From germline, CDR1 is SGHVS and CDR2 FQNEAQ. V was trimmed by 1 base and J by 4 bases, leaving 11 bases between them. The CDR3 protein is CASSLDRGGYEQYF. The CDR3 region has the DNA TGTGCCAGCAGCTTAGATCGGGGTGGGTACGAGCAGTACTTC. The full variable domain, its missing parts supplied by reference TRBV7-8 and TRBJ2-7, is GAGVSQSPRYKVAKRGQDVALRCDPISGHVSLFWYQQALGQGPEFLTYFQNEAQLDKSGLPSDRFFAERPEGSVSTLKIQRTQQEDSAVYLCASSLDRGGYEQYFGPGTRLTVT.

A remark on this clone: Other DNA sequences from this sample encode an identical CDR3 as well. The chain employs TRBV9 and TRBJ2-3; 7 bases agree with TRBD2. With 0 bases clipped from V and 1 base from J, the junction kept 5 bases outside the gene matches. There are 16 residues in the CDR3. Germline V gene data show CDR1 as SGDLS and CDR2 as YYNGEE. CDR3 sequence: CASSVAGLAGTDTQYF. CDR3 nucleotides: TGTGCCAGCAGCGTAGCGGGGCTAGCGGGCACAGATACGCAGTATTTT.

Comment on this clone: At the DNA level, this CDR3 is encoded by other sequences in the same sample as well. The CDR3 spells CASSFRDRTYEQYF. The CDR3 bases are TGTGCCAGCAGCTTCCGGGACAGGACCTACGAGCAGTACTTC. The chain recombines TRBV5-6 with TRBJ2-7, with 8 bases fitting TRBD1. CDR3 length: 14 residues. Germline CDR1 is SGHDT and CDR2 is YYEEEE. Germline trimming cut 2 bases from V and 2 bases from J; bases unmatched to any gene: 3.

The V call is TRBV27, the J call TRBJ2-5; 7 bases agree with TRBD1. With 8 bases clipped from V and 2 bases from J, the junction kept 8 bases outside the gene matches. This CDR3 comprises 14 residues. Germline CDR1 is MNHEY and CDR2 is SMNVEV (reference sequence). CDR3 region: CASGSGGAQETQYF. For the CDR3, the DNA is TGTGCCAGCGGCTCAGGGGGAGCACAAGAGACCCAGTACTTC.

The chain links TRBV27 to TRBJ2-1; D is tentatively TRBD1 or TRBD2 (5 bases each). CDR1 is MNHEY, CDR2 SMNVEV, per germline (reference sequence). The CDR3 runs to 11 residues. With 3 bases removed from V and 14 bases from J, the gap between germline ends came to 11 bases. In DNA form, the CDR3 reads TGTGCCAGCAGTTTTGGGGGAGAGGAGTTCTTC. This sequence encodes CASSFGGEEFF.

The genes are TRBV29-1 and TRBJ1-4; TRBD1 matches 8 bases. Trimming at V came to 6 bases and at J to 6 bases, leaving 12 bases not matched to a gene. Germline CDR1 reads SQVTM; CDR2 reads ANQGSEA. The CDR3 has 15 residues. Here the CDR3 DNA reads TGCAGCGTCGTGACAGGGGAGGTTTACGATGAAAAACTGTTTTTT. It encodes CSVVTGEVYDEKLFF.

The gene calls are TRBV6-5 and TRBJ1-5; 8 bases map to TRBD1. This CDR3 has 13 residues. The V segment lost 2 bases and the J segment 6 bases; nucleotides outside the gene matches: 0. Germline V gene sequence: CDR1 MNHEY, CDR2 SVGAGI. CDR3 in amino acids: CASSYGTGQPQHF. In DNA, the CDR3 is TGTGCCAGCAGTTACGGGACAGGTCAGCCCCAGCATTTT.

The chain employs TRBV30 and TRBJ2-7, with no clear D. This CDR3 contains 11 residues. CDR1 is GTSNPN and CDR2 is SVGIG in the germline V gene (reference sequence). Between the trimmed V and J ends, which lost 2 bases and 5 bases, there was a span of 7 bases. The CDR3 region has the DNA TGTGCCTGGAGTAGGGTGAACGAGCAGTACTTC. This translates into CAWSRVNEQYF.

This chain links TRBV13 with TRBJ1-2; perhaps TRBD1 as D (6 bases). V lost 6 bases and J lost 1, with 12 bases in between. CDR1 and CDR2 from the germline V gene are PRHDT and FYEKMQ (reference sequence). The length of the CDR3 is 14 residues. CDR3 residues: CASSRSGDNYGYTF. CDR3 coding DNA: TGTGCCAGCAGTCGATCAGGGGATAACTATGGCTACACCTTC.

About this clone itself: Different DNA sequences within this sample yield the same CDR3. This chain connects TRBV13 to TRBJ2-3; the match to TRBD2 covers 12 bases. The CDR3 extends over 15 amino acids. After removal of 3 bases from V and 5 bases from J, the junction contained 3 bases not matched to a gene. Germline CDR1 and CDR2: PRHDT and FYEKMQ (reference sequence). Here the CDR3 DNA reads TGTGCCAGCAGCTTGACTAGCGGGAGTGGAGATACGCAGTATTTT. It is translated as CASSLTSGSGDTQYF.

This clone was counted once. This chain connects TRBV18 to TRBJ1-1; a possible D gene is TRBD1 (5 bases). Per the germline V gene, CDR1 is KGHSH and CDR2 is LQKENI. Trimming removed 3 bases from V and 2 bases from J, with 7 bases in between. The CDR3 consists of 13 residues. The CDR3 region has the DNA TGTGCCAGCTCACCGACAGCTAACACTGAAGCTTTCTTT. Protein sequence: CASSPTANTEAFF.

The rearrangement joins TRBV7-6 to TRBJ2-3; 9 bases are a match to TRBD1. Germline trimming cut 3 bases from V and 2 bases from J; bases unmatched to any gene: 3. The germline V gene encodes CDR1 SGHVS and CDR2 FNYEAQ. CDR3 length equals 15 residues. CDR3 nucleotide sequence: TGTGCCAGCAGCTTCGGGACAGGGCACACAGATACGCAGTATTTT. Translation gives CASSFGTGHTDTQYF.

The V call is TRBV11-3, the J call TRBJ2-2, with D maybe TRBD2 (5 bases). CDR1 and CDR2 (germline): SGHNT, YENEEA. The V and J ends lost 5 bases and 8 bases respectively, with 18 bases between them. The CDR3 contains 15 residues. The CDR3 DNA follows: TGTGCCAGCAGCCCGCAAGGCCGACGGGGTGGGGAGCTGTTTTTT. It codes for CASSPQGRRGGELFF.

The chain has TRBV7-2 and TRBJ2-2, with 9 bases lining up with TRBD2. V was pared by 2 bases and J by 1 base, with 2 bases of the junction left unmatched. Germline-derived CDR1 and CDR2 are SGHTA and FQGNSA. CDR3 length: 16 amino acids. The CDR3 is CASSLLAGENTGELFF. The CDR3 region has the DNA TGTGCCAGCAGCTTATTAGCGGGAGAGAACACCGGGGAGCTGTTTTTT.

The chain has TRBV6-5 and TRBJ1-5, with D possibly matching TRBD1 (5 bases). The germline V and J ends were trimmed by 0 bases and 5 bases, with 11 bases remaining between them. The CDR3 is 15 residues long. Germline V gives CDR1 MNHEY, CDR2 SVGAGI. In DNA form, the CDR3 reads TGTGCCAGCAGTTACTCACGACAGAAAGATCAGCCCCAGCATTTT. As protein: CASSYSRQKDQPQHF.

The genes are TRBV7-2 and TRBJ1-5, with a tentative D call TRBD1 (5 bases). This CDR3 comprises 15 residues. Deletions cut 6 bases from V and 3 bases from J, with 15 bases between. Looked up from germline, CDR1 is SGHTA and CDR2 is FQGNSA. Written as DNA, the CDR3 is TGTGCCAGCAGTAAGGGGCAGGTGTACAATCAGCCCCAGCATTTT. This codes for CASSKGQVYNQPQHF.

The rearrangement joins TRBV6-1 to TRBJ2-1, with 11 bases that match TRBD2. The CDR3 has 14 amino acids. The V gene end was trimmed by 7 bases and the J gene end by 4 bases; junction bases not matched to a gene: 3. Germline CDR1 and CDR2: MNHNS and SASEGT. This CDR3 reads CASIAGGPYNEQFF. The CDR3 coding sequence is TGTGCCAGCATAGCGGGAGGGCCTTACAATGAGCAGTTCTTC.

A remark on this clone: This sample includes further DNA sequences coding for the same CDR3. The rearrangement uses TRBV30 and TRBJ2-3, with 10 positions matching TRBD2. The length of the CDR3 is 14 residues. Germline-derived CDR1 and CDR2 are GTSNPN and SVGIG (reference sequence). Trimming cost V 5 bases and J 1 base; bases outside gene matches: 3. The CDR3 protein is CAWSSGRGTDTQYF. CDR3 bases: TGTGCCTGGTCTAGCGGGAGAGGCACAGATACGCAGTATTTT.

The gene calls are TRBV9 and TRBJ2-3; 12 bases line up with TRBD2. The CDR3 is made up of 16 amino acids. V lost 0 bases to trimming and J lost 3 bases; unmatched junction nucleotides: 2. Per the germline V gene, CDR1 is SGDLS and CDR2 is YYNGEE. CDR3 coding DNA: TGTGCCAGCAGCGTAGGGACTAGCGGGACTACAGATACGCAGTATTTT. Its protein product is CASSVGTSGTTDTQYF.

The chain joins TRBV7-9 to TRBJ2-1; TRBD1 agrees at 8 bases. Germline CDR1 is SEHNR and CDR2 is FQNEAQ (reference sequence). The CDR3 consists of 14 residues. J lost 6 bases, V lost 6 bases, and 7 bases had no gene match. The CDR3 sequence: CASSRPDRVNEQFF. CDR3 DNA sequence: TGTGCCAGCAGTCGTCCGGACAGGGTCAATGAGCAGTTCTTC.

This chain links TRBV4-3 with TRBJ1-4, with D possibly TRBD1 on 5 matching bases. V was shortened by 0 bases and J by 6 bases, with 14 bases between the two germline ends. Looked up from germline, CDR1 is LGHNA and CDR2 is YSLEER. The CDR3 runs 16 residues. In DNA, the CDR3 is TGCGCCAGCAGCCAAGATAAAGTGATGGGGGATGAAAAACTGTTTTTT. Translating gives CASSQDKVMGDEKLFF.

Note on this clone: Different DNA sequences within this sample yield the same CDR3. This chain uses TRBV27 with TRBJ1-5; D is perhaps TRBD1 (6 bases). V shed 3 bases and J shed 7 bases, with 7 bases lying between them. This CDR3 has 12 residues. Germline V gives CDR1 MNHEY, CDR2 SMNVEV (reference sequence). CDR3 coding DNA: TGTGCCAGCAGTTTTCAGGGGCAGCCCCAGCATTTT. Amino acids: CASSFQGQPQHF.